The following is a TCR beta chain sequence with its context. The CDR3 is made up of 18 amino acids. Germline V gives CDR1 SGHNT, CDR2 YYREEE (reference sequence). J lost 0 bases, V lost 4 bases, and 7 bases had no gene match. The sample belongs to a study of blood T cell repertoires in COVID-19. Produced via immunoSEQ multiplex PCR; TCRdb's table is partial and in-frame only. The data hold 130,000 to 150,000 clones, with roughly 76% observed a single time. V gene TRBV5-4 combines with J gene TRBJ2-1, with TRBD2 matching over 13 bases. This clonotype originated in a human donor with acute or convalescent COVID-19. The donor label of this sample is uncertain. The sample taken for sequencing was peripheral blood. CDR3 coding DNA: TGTGCCAGCAGCCCCAGGACTAGCGGGGGAACCTCCTACAATGAGCAGTTCTTC. Its protein product is CASSPRTSGGTSYNEQFF.